This T cell receptor (beta chain) stems from a study of OX40 agonist ivuxolimab in advanced cancers. Germline CDR1 is SGHNT and CDR2 is YYREEE (reference sequence). Between the trimmed V and J ends, which lost 4 bases and 4 bases, there was a span of 17 bases. The CDR3 totals 16 residues. Method: immunoSEQ multiplex PCR; TCRdb's copy keeps in-frame clones and lacks some. Of 39,000 or so clones listed, more than 70% are singletons. The clonotype originates from an adult with an advanced solid tumor such as melanoma, head and neck, liver or kidney cancer. This specimen was CD4+ or CD8+ T cells sorted from blood, taken in a trial of the OX40 agonist ivuxolimab. V usage is TRBV5-4 and J usage is TRBJ1-4; a possible D gene is TRBD1 (5 bases). The CDR3 sequence: CASSKGRRQDNEKLFF. The CDR3 region has the DNA TGTGCCAGCAGCAAGGGACGGAGGCAAGATAATGAAAAACTGTTTTTT.